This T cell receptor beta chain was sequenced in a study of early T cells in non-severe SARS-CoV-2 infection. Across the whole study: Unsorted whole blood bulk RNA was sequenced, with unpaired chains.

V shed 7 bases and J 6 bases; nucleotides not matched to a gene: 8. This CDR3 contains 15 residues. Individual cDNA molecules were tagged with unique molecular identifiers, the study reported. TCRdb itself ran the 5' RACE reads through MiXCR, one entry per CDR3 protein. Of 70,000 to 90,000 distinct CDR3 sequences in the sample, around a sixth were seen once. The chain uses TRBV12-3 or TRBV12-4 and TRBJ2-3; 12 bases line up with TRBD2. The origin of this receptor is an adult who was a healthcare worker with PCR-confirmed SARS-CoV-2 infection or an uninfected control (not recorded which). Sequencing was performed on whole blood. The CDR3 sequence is CASTYLAGGPDTQYF. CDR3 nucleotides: TGTGCCAGCACCTACCTAGCGGGGGGGCCGGATACGCAGTATTTT.